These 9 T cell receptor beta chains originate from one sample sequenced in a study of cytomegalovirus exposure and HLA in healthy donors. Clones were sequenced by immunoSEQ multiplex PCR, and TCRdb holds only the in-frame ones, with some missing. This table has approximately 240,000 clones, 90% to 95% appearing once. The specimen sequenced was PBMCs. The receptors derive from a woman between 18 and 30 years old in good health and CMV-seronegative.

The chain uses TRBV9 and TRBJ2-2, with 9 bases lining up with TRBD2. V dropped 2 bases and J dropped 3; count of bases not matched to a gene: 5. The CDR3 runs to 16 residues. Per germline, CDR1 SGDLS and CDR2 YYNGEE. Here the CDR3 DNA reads TGTGCCAGCAGCGTGAGGACTAGCGCTTACACCGGGGAGCTGTTTTTT. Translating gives CASSVRTSAYTGELFF.

In DNA form, the CDR3 reads TGCGCCAGCAGCTTGGTTGTCACAGGGGATAGAAATGAGCAGTTCTTC. Translation: CASSLVVTGDRNEQFF. The J gene is TRBJ2-1, the V gene TRBV5-1; 7 bases align to TRBD1. CDR1 SGHRS and CDR2 YFSETQ come from the germline V gene. Unmatched junction bases numbered 10, after V lost 0 bases and J lost 7 bases. The CDR3 covers 16 residues.

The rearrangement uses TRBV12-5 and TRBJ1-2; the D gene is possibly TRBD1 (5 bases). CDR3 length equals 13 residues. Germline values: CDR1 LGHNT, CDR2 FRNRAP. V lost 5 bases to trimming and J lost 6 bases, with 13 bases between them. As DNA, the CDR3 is TGTGCTAGTGGTAGGGGCCCGAGTCATGGCTACACCTTC. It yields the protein CASGRGPSHGYTF.

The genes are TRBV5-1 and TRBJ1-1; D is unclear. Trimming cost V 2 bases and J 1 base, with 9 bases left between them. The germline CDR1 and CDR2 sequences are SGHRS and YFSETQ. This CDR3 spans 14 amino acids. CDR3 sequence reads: CASSLATANTEAFF. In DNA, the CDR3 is TGCGCCAGCAGCTTAGCAACAGCGAACACTGAAGCTTTCTTT.

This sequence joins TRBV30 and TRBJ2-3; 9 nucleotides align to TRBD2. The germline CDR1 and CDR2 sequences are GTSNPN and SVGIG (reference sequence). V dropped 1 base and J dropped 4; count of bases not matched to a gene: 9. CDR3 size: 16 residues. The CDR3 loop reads CAWSASGRRVADTQYF. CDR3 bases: TGTGCCTGGAGTGCAAGCGGGAGGAGGGTAGCAGATACGCAGTATTTT.

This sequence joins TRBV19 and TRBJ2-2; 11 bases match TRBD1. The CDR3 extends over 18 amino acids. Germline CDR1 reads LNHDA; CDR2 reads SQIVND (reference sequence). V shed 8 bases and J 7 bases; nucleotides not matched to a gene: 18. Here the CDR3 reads CASDRRTGGVRAGGELFF. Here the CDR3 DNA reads TGTGCCAGTGATCGTAGGACAGGGGGCGTAAGGGCCGGCGGGGAGCTGTTTTTT.

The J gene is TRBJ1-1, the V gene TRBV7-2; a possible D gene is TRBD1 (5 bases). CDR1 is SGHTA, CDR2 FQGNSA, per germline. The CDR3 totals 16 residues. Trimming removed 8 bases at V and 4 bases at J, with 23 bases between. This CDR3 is CASGPQVGGNPTEAFF. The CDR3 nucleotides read TGTGCCAGCGGTCCCCAGGTGGGGGGAAACCCCACTGAAGCTTTCTTT.

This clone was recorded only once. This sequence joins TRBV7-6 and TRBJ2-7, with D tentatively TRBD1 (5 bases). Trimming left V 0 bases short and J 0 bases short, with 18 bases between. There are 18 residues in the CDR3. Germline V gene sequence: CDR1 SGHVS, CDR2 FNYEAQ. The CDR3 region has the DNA TGTGCCAGCAGCTTAGCGTGGGGCGGCGGCCAGGCCTCCTACGAGCAGTACTTC. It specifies CASSLAWGGGQASYEQYF.

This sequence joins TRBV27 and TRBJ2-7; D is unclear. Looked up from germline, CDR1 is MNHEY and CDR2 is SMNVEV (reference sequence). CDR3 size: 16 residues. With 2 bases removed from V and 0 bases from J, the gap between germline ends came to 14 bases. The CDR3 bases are TGTGCCAGCAGTTTACTCAGCGTGACCAACTCCTACGAGCAGTACTTC. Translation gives CASSLLSVTNSYEQYF.